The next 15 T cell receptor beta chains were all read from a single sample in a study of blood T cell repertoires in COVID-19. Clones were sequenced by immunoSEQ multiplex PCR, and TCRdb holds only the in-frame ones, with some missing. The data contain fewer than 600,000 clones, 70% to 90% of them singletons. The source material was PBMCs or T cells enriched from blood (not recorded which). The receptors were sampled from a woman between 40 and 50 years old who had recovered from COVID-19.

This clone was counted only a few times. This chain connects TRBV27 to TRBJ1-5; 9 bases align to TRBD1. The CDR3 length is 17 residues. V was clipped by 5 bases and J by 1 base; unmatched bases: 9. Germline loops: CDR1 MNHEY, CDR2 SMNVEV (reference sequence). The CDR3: CASSRFPGTGSNQPQHF. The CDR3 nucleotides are TGTGCCAGCAGTAGATTCCCCGGGACAGGGAGCAATCAGCCCCAGCATTTT.

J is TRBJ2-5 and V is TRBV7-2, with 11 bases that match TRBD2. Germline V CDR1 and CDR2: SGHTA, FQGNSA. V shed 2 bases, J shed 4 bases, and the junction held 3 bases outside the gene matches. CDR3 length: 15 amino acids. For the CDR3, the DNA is TGTGCCAGCAGCTTAACTAGCGGGAGCACAGAGACCCAGTACTTC. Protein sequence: CASSLTSGSTETQYF. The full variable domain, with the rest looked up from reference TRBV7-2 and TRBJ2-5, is GAGVSQSPSNKVTEKGKDVELRCDPISGHTALYWYRQSLGQGLEFLIYFQGNSAPDKSGLPSDRFSAERTGGSVSTLTIQRTQQEDSAVYLCASSLTSGSTETQYFGPGTRLLVL.

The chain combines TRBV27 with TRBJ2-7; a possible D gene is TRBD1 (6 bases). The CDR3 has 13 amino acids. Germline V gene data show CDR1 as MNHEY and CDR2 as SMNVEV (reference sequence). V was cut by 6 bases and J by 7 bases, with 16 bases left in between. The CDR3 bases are TGTGCCAGCAGGCCTCTACAGGGAAGGGAGCAGTACTTC. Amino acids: CASRPLQGREQYF.

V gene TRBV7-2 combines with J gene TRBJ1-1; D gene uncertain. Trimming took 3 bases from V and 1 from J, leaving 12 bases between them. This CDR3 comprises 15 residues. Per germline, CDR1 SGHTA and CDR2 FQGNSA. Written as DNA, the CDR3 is TGTGCCAGCAGCTTTAGCCGGGTTTCGAACACTGAAGCTTTCTTT. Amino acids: CASSFSRVSNTEAFF.

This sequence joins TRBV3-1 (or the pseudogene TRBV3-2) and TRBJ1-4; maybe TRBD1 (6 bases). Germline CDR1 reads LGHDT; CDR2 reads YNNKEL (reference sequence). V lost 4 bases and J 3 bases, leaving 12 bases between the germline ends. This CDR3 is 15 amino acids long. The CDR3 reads CASSLTGLSNEKLFF. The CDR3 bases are TGTGCCAGCAGCCTCACAGGGCTCTCTAATGAAAAACTGTTTTTT.

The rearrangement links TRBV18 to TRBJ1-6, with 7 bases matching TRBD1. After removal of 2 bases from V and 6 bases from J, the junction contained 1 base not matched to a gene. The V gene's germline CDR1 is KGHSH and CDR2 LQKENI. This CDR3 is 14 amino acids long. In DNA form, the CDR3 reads TGTGCCAGCTCACCAGGGACAGCTAATTCACCCCTCCACTTT. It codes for CASSPGTANSPLHF. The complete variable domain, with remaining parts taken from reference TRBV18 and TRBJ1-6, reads NAGVMQNPRHLVRRRGQEARLRCSPMKGHSHVYWYRQLPEEGLKFMVYLQKENIIDESGMPKERFSAEFPKEGPSILRIQQVVRGDSAAYFCASSPGTANSPLHFGNGTRLTVT.

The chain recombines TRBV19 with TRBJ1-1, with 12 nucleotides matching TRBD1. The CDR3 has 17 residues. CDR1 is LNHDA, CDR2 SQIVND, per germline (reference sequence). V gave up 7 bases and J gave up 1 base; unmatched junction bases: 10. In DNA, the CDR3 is TGTGCCAGTATCCGGGACAGGGGGCCGCAGTGGAACACTGAAGCTTTCTTT. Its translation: CASIRDRGPQWNTEAFF.

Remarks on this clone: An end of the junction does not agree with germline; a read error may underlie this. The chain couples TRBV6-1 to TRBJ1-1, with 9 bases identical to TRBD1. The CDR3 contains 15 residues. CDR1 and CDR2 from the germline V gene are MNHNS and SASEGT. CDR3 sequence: CASSEGTGWNTEAFF. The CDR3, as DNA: TGTGCCAGCAGCGAAGGGACAGGGTGGAACACTGAAGCTTTCTTT.

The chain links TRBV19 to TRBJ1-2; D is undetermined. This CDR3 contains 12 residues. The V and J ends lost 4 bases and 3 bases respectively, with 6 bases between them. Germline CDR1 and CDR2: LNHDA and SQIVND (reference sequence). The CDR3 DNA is TGTGCCAGTAGTACACGGGACTATGGCTACACCTTC. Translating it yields CASSTRDYGYTF.

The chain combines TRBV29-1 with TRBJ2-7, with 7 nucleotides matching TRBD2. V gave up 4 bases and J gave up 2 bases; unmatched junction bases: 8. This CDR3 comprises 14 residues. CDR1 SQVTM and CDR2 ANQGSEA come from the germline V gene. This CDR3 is CSVGLLANTYEQYF. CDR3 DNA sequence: TGCAGCGTTGGTCTACTAGCGAATACCTACGAGCAGTACTTC.

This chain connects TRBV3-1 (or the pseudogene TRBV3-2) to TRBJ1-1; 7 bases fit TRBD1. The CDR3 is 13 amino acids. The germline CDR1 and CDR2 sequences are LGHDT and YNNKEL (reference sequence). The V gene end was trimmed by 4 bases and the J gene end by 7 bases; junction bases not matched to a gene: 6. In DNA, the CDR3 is TGTGCCAGCAGCCGTACAGGGGCCTATGAAGCTTTCTTT. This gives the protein CASSRTGAYEAFF.

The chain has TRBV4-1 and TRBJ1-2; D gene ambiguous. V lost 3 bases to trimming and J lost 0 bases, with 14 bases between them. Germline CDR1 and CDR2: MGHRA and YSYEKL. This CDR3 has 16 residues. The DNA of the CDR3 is TGCGCCAGCAGCCAGAGCCAGGCCCGGTCTAACTATGGCTACACCTTC. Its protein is CASSQSQARSNYGYTF.

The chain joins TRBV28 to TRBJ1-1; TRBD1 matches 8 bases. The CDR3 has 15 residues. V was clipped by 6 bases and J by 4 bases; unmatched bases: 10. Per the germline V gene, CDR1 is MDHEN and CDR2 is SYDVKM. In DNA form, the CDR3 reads TGTGCCAGCAGCCACCGGACAGGGAGGACCACTGAAGCTTTCTTT. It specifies CASSHRTGRTTEAFF.

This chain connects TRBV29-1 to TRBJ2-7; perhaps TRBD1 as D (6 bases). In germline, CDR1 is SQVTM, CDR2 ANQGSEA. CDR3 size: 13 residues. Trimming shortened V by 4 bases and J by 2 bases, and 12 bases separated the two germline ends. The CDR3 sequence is CSVAGTTTYEQYF. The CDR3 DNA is TGCAGCGTTGCCGGGACAACCACCTACGAGCAGTACTTC.

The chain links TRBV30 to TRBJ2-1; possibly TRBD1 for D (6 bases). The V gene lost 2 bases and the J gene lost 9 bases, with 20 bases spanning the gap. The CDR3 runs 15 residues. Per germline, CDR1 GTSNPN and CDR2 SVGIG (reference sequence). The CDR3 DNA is TGTGCCTGGAGTTGGGGACAAGGGAAATGGGGTGAGCAGTTCTTC. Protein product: CAWSWGQGKWGEQFF.